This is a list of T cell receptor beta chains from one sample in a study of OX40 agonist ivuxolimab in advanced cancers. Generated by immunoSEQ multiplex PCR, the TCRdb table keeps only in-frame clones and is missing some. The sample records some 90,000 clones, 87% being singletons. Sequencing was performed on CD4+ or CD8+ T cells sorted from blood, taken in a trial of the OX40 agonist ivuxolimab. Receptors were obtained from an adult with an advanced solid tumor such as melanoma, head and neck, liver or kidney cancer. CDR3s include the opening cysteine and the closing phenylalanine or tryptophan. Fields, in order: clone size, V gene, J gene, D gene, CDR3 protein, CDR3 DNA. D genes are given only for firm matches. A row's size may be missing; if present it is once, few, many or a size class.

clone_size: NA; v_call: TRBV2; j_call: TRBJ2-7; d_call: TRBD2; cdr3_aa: CASSDDSGTSGSTYEQYF; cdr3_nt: TGTGCCAGCAGTGATGACTCCGGGACTAGCGGGTCAACCTACGAGCAGTACTTC
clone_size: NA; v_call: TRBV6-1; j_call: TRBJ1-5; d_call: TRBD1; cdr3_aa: CASSGGDRGSQPQHF; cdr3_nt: TGTGCCAGCAGTGGGGGGGACAGGGGGAGTCAGCCCCAGCATTTT
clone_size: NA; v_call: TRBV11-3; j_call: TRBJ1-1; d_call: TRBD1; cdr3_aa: CASSSGQIHPNTEAFF; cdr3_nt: TGTGCCAGCAGCTCGGGACAGATTCATCCGAACACTGAAGCTTTCTTT
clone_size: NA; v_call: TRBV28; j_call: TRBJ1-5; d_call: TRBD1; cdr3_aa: CASSLGGQDNQPQHF; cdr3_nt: TGTGCCAGCAGCTTAGGGGGACAGGACAATCAGCCCCAGCATTTT
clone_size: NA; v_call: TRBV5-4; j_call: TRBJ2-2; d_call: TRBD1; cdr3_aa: CASSLGTGLTGELFF; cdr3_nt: TGTGCCAGCAGCTTAGGGACAGGGCTTACCGGGGAGCTGTTTTTT
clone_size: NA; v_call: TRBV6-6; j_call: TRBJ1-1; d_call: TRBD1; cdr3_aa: CASRSTGETTEAFF; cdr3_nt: TGTGCCAGCAGGTCGACAGGGGAGACCACTGAAGCTTTCTTT
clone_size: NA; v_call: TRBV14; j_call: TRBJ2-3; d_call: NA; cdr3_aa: CASSQGEATQYF; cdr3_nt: TGTGCCAGCAGCCAAGGAGAAGCTACGCAGTATTTT
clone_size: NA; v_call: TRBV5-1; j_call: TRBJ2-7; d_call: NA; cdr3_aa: CASSLEGVSSYEQYF; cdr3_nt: TGCGCCAGCAGCTTGGAAGGGGTTAGCTCCTACGAGCAGTACTTC
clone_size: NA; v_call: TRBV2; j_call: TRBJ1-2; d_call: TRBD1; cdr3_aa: CASSGDRVVGGYTF; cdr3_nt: TGTGCCAGCAGTGGGGACAGGGTAGTTGGTGGCTACACCTTC
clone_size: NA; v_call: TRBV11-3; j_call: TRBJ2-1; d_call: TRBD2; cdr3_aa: CASSPSGSGRNEQFF; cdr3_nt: TGTGCCAGCAGCCCTAGCGGGAGCGGAAGGAATGAGCAGTTCTTC
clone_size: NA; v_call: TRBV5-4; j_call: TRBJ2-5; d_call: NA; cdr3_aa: CASSLGGLQETQYF; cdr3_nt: TGTGCCAGCAGCTTGGGGGGGCTCCAAGAGACCCAGTACTTC
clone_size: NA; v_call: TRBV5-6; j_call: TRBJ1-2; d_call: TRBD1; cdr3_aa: CASSRRQGSFYGYTF; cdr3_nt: TGTGCCAGCAGCAGGCGACAGGGGAGTTTCTATGGCTACACCTTC
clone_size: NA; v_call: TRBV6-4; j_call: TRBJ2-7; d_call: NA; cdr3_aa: CASSGSCYEQYF; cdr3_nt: TGTGCCAGCAGCGGGAGCTGCTACGAGCAGTACTTC
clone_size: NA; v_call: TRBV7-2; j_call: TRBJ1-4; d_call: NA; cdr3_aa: CASSLNGLWQKLFF; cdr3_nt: TGTGCCAGCAGCTTAAACGGCCTATGGCAAAAACTGTTTTTT
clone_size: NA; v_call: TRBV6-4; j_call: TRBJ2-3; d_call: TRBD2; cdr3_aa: CASGRELTDTQYF; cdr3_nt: TGTGCCAGCGGGCGGGAGTTGACAGATACGCAGTATTTT
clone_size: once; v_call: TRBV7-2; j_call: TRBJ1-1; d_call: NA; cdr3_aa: CASSLSGRPRTEAFF; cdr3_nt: TGTGCCAGCAGCTTATCGGGGCGACCCCGCACTGAAGCTTTCTTT
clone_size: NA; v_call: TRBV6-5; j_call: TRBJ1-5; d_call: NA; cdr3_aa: CASSYPTGLWEPQHF; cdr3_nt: TGTGCCAGCAGTTACCCGACAGGTCTTTGGGAGCCCCAGCATTTT
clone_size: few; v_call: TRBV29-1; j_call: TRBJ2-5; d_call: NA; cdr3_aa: CSVELQGRTQYF; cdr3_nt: TGCAGCGTTGAGCTACAGGGCAGGACCCAGTACTTC
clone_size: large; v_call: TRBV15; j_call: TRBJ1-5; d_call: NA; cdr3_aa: CATSREQQGSQPQHF; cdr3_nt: TGTGCCACCAGCAGAGAACAACAGGGATCCCAGCCCCAGCATTTT
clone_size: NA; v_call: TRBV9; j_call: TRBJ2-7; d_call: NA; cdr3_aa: CASSVGPQSGSLVYEQYF; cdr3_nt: TGTGCCAGCAGCGTAGGCCCTCAGTCAGGATCCTTGGTCTACGAGCAGTACTTC
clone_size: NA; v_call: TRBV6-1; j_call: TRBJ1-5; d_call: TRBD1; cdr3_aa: CASSPDRVNQPQHF; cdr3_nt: TGTGCCAGCAGTCCCGACAGGGTCAATCAGCCCCAGCATTTT
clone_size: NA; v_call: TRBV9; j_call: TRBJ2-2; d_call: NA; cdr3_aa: CASSDRERGGELFF; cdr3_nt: TGTGCCAGCAGCGACCGGGAGCGCGGCGGGGAGCTGTTTTTT